Detailed here is one TCR beta chain. The antigen remains undetermined. These data originate in a study of CD8+ T cells in alopecia areata. Study-wide points: Tissue-resident alphabeta T cells belonging to normal skin likewise get sequenced within scalp specimens. Clarity of TCR sharing across patients fell short of that in mice, possibly HLA-related. Under tofacitinib, numerous expanded lesional clonotypes remained detectable in scalp and blood.

cDNA serving as the sequencing template came from extracted, reverse transcribed RNA. Libraries were prepared by immunoSEQ multiplex PCR; TCRdb keeps only in-frame clonotypes and omits some of them. This sample has around 210,000 clones, with 64% found just once. As to treatment: oral pan-JAK inhibitor, 5-10 mg twice daily. V shed 6 bases, J shed 0 bases, and the junction held 11 bases outside the gene matches. The length of the CDR3 is 17 residues. In germline, CDR1 is ENHRY, CDR2 SYGVKD. This sequence originates from a human donor with alopecia areata. The material sequenced was CD4+ T cells sorted from blood, taken at week 4, from a patient treated with tofacitinib. This sequence joins TRBV10-3 and TRBJ2-1, with TRBD2 matching over 7 bases. CDR3 nucleotides: TGTGCCATCAGCGGACGGTCGGGAGGAAGCTCCTACAATGAGCAGTTCTTC. Encoded protein: CAISGRSGGSSYNEQFF.